This T cell receptor (beta chain) emerged from a study of blood T cells in healthy people across ages (dated by TCRdb to between 2014 and 2016). A note on the overall study: In model experiments, template switching captured about one uniquely barcoded TCR beta cDNA molecule for every two T cells. Four age groups were formed from the donors: young (average 16 years), middle-aged (around 37), aged (about 68) and long-lived (around 82). The study analyzed two additional independent replicas of 1 million unique cDNA reads from the same blood draw for two donors, one aged 18 to 29 and one aged 80 or older. The study measured age-related changes in TCR beta repertoire diversity using deep sequencing normalized with unique cDNA molecular identifiers. To avoid experimental bias, donors of different ages were spread randomly across the sequencing lanes. Broader findings and caveats from the paper: Estimates of total diversity from one million sequenced T cells were regarded as lower bounds and underestimates. Compared with the aged group, the long-lived group had more naive CD4+ T cells, fewer expanded clones and increased TCR diversity, a pattern suggesting age selection. Because donor CMV infection status was unknown, age-related changes in expanded clonotypes were potentially confounded. As age increased, observed TCR beta diversity per million T cells dropped in a roughly linear way, and a significant reduction was already evident by age approximately 40. Since profiling was done on bulk unsorted PBMCs, naive and antigen-experienced compartments could not be conclusively compared. The percentage of naive T cells measured by flow cytometry correlated strongly with observed TCR beta diversity.

The germline V gene provides CDR1 MNHEY and CDR2 SVGEGT. V loses 7 bases, J loses 2 bases, and the germline ends lie 9 bases apart. Inclusive of the bounding cysteine and phenylalanine, the CDR3 is 14 residues long. Here the CDR3 DNA is all that survives: 42 bases in frame from base 1. This clonotype was counted only a few times. The specificity of this receptor is unknown. Base qualities were left out, and no much larger clone turns up one base away. Donors were 39 systemically healthy Caucasian individuals from Russia aged about 6 to 100 years. Each donor gave ten milliliters of peripheral blood, collected into EDTA-treated Vacutainer tubes. Ficoll-Paque density-gradient centrifugation was used to isolate PBMCs, with at least 6.5 million obtained per sample. Total RNA was extracted from PBMCs with Trizol reagent, with at least 6 micrograms obtained per sample. Naive CD45RAhigh/CD27high T cell percentages were measured by flow cytometry on a PBMC aliquot from every donor.

The method behind the library was 5' RACE. The reads were generated on an Illumina HiSeq 2500. A second about 7 to 12 cycle PCR used a sample-barcoded 5' primer and a J-beta primer mix. Each TCR beta cDNA molecule received a unique molecular identifier from a template-switch 5' adaptor carrying 12 random nucleotides. Each sample yielded at least 3 million CDR3-containing paired-end reads. The Mint cDNA synthesis kit, primed by a TRBC-specific oligonucleotide, was used to synthesize first-strand cDNA from all RNA. Following uracil-DNA glycosylase treatment, a first 18-cycle PCR with universal primers M1SS and BC2_uni_R was performed on all cDNA. The authors processed their data as follows. For normalization, 1 million high-quality reads, each with a distinct molecular identifier, were randomly selected from each sample. Reads with shared molecular identifiers were discarded instead of being binned into consensus sequences. MiTCR, with a Q25 quality threshold and the strictest error-elimination algorithm, was used for CDR3 identification, clonotype clustering and error correction. A nonparametric unseen species model with Euler transformation was used to estimate lower-bound total TCR beta diversity. TCRdb trimmed public reads at Q25 via fastp, called clones via MiXCR and kept in-frame beta chains. One record per CDR3 amino acid sequence lists the most common genes and DNA. Here the V and J calls rest on TCRdb's processing, not on the authors' analysis. Counted in this sample were 550,000 to 600,000 distinct CDR3 sequences; around 48% of them appeared once. The top ten clones comprise around 25% of the sample.

The receptor comes from a man older than 75 in good health. Sequenced material: blood. The rearranged chain carries TRBV6-2 or TRBV6-3 and TRBJ2-6, with the D gene call left open. The DNA is TGTGCCAGCAATAGCATACCTGGGGCCAACGTCCTGACTTTC. Translated, this is CASNSIPGANVLTF.